A single sample gave rise to the 12 T cell receptor beta chains below, sequenced in a study of blood T cell repertoires in COVID-19. Profiling relied on immunoSEQ multiplex PCR, and the TCRdb table lists in-frame clones only, not all of them. The profile shows 130,000 or so clones, over 60% of them singletons. The source material was peripheral blood. All receptors come from a middle-aged man with acute or convalescent COVID-19.

This chain connects TRBV4-2 to TRBJ1-1, with 9 bases aligning to TRBD1. Germline CDR1 reads LGHNA; CDR2 reads YNFKEQ. The CDR3 runs to 16 residues. With V trimmed by 4 bases and J by 0 bases, 6 bases remained unmatched. The CDR3 protein is CASSPQTGGVNTEAFF. The DNA of the CDR3 is TGTGCCAGCAGCCCCCAGACAGGGGGGGTGAACACTGAAGCTTTCTTT.

The rearrangement links TRBV10-3 to TRBJ2-7, with D possibly matching TRBD1 (6 bases). V was cut by 2 bases and J by 7 bases, with 12 bases left in between. The germline gives CDR1 ENHRY, CDR2 SYGVKD. The CDR3 is 13 amino acids. This chain's CDR3 is CAISEADRGEQYV. DNA of the CDR3: TGTGCCATCAGTGAGGCGGACAGAGGAGAGCAGTACGTC.

This chain joins TRBV20-1 and TRBJ2-3; a possible D gene is TRBD2 (6 bases). CDR1 DFQATT and CDR2 SNEGSKA come from the germline V gene (reference sequence). Trimming left V 3 bases short and J 8 bases short, with 15 bases between. CDR3 length: 13 amino acids. The CDR3 here is CSASREPAGTQYF. The CDR3 DNA sequence: TGCAGTGCTAGTCGGGAGCCCGCCGGTACGCAGTATTTT.

This clone has only a few counts. The CDR3 sequence: CASSLVADMNTEAFF. Here the CDR3 DNA reads TGCGCCAGCAGCCTGGTGGCAGACATGAACACTGAAGCTTTCTTT. The gene calls are TRBV4-1 and TRBJ1-1; D not certain. V lost 4 bases and J 0 bases, leaving 12 bases between the germline ends. The CDR3 runs 15 residues. Germline V gene lookup returns CDR1 MGHRA and CDR2 YSYEKL.

The chain employs TRBV9 and TRBJ2-4; possibly TRBD2 for D (6 bases). The CDR3 covers 13 residues. CDR1 SGDLS and CDR2 YYNGEE come from the germline V gene. V lost 2 bases, J lost 5 bases, and 8 bases lay in between. The CDR3 DNA sequence: TGTGCCAGCAGCGTCGGAGGGGAAAACATTCAGTACTTC. Protein sequence: CASSVGGENIQYF.

There are a few counts of this clone. The chain recombines TRBV5-1 with TRBJ2-2; possibly TRBD1 for D (6 bases). This CDR3 has 18 residues. Germline V gives CDR1 SGHRS, CDR2 YFSETQ. The V gene lost 0 bases and the J gene lost 5 bases, with 20 bases spanning the gap. CDR3 in amino acids: CASSLDGRGRPRTGELFF. In DNA, the CDR3 is TGCGCCAGCAGCTTGGATGGCAGGGGTCGCCCACGGACCGGGGAGCTGTTTTTT.

This chain uses TRBV3-1 (or the pseudogene TRBV3-2) with TRBJ1-2, with no clear D. The CDR3 extends over 16 amino acids. The germline V and J ends were trimmed by 0 bases and 0 bases, with 11 bases remaining between them. Germline V gives CDR1 LGHDT, CDR2 YNNKEL (reference sequence). Here the CDR3 reads CASSQDRTEANYGYTF. The CDR3 coding sequence is TGTGCCAGCAGCCAAGATAGAACAGAAGCTAACTATGGCTACACCTTC.

The V gene is TRBV5-1, the J gene TRBJ2-1, with 11 bases identical to TRBD2. From germline, CDR1 is SGHRS and CDR2 YFSETQ. The CDR3 has 15 residues. The trim removed 2 bases at V and 8 bases at J, leaving 6 bases unmatched. CDR3 region: CASSFPSGGSDEQFF. In DNA, the CDR3 is TGCGCCAGCAGCTTCCCTAGCGGGGGGTCGGATGAGCAGTTCTTC.

The chain combines TRBV2 with TRBJ2-7; a possible D gene is TRBD2 (5 bases). The CDR3 is 16 residues long. Germline CDR1 SNHLY, CDR2 FYNNEI. Trimming took off 1 base at V and 1 base at J, with 14 bases between the two ends. The CDR3 DNA follows: TGTGCCAGCAGTGAAGGGGTAGGTCGGGGATCCTACGAGCAGTACTTC. Amino acid sequence: CASSEGVGRGSYEQYF.

The chain carries TRBV27 and TRBJ1-1, with D uncertain. The CDR3 covers 14 residues. Germline values: CDR1 MNHEY, CDR2 SMNVEV (reference sequence). V lost 3 bases, J lost 0 bases, and 8 bases lay in between. The CDR3 coding sequence is TGTGCCAGCAGTTTGTATGGCATGAACACTGAAGCTTTCTTT. It encodes CASSLYGMNTEAFF.

The chain joins TRBV28 to TRBJ2-2; 9 bases agree with TRBD2. V shed 5 bases and J 8 bases; nucleotides not matched to a gene: 12. Germline V gene data show CDR1 as MDHEN and CDR2 as SYDVKM. CDR3 length equals 16 residues. The CDR3, as DNA: TGTGCCAGCAGTGGAGAGGCAGCGGGGGGCCGGGGGGAGCTGTTTTTT. Protein product: CASSGEAAGGRGELFF.

V and J are TRBV7-9 and TRBJ1-1; possibly TRBD1 for D (6 bases). Germline CDR1 is SEHNR and CDR2 is FQNEAQ (reference sequence). Trimming shortened V by 3 bases and J by 8 bases, and 10 bases separated the two germline ends. This CDR3 spans 12 amino acids. CDR3: CASSLVQGEAFF. DNA for the CDR3: TGTGCCAGCAGCTTGGTACAGGGAGAAGCTTTCTTT. Looking up the rest from reference TRBV7-9 and TRBJ1-1 gives the full variable domain: DTGVSQNPRHKITKRGQNVTFRCDPISEHNRLYWYRQTLGQGPEFLTYFQNEAQLEKSRLLSDRFSAERPKGSFSTLEIQRTEQGDSAMYLCASSLVQGEAFFGQGTRLTVV.